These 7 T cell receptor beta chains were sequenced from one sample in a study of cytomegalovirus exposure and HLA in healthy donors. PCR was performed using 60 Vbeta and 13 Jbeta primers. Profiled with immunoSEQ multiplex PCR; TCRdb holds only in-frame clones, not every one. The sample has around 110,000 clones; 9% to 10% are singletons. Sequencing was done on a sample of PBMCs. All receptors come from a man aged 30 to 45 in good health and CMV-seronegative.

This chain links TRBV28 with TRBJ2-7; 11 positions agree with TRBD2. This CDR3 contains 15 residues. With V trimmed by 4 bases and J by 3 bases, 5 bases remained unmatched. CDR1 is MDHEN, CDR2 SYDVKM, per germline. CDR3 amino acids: CASSWGLAEGYEQYF. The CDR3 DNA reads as TGTGCCAGCAGTTGGGGACTAGCGGAAGGCTACGAGCAGTACTTC. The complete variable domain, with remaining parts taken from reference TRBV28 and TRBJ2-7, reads DVKVTQSSRYLVKRTGEKVFLECVQDMDHENMFWYRQDPGLGLRLIYFSYDVKMKEKGDIPEGYSVSREKKERFSLILESASTNQTSMYLCASSWGLAEGYEQYFGPGTRLTVT.

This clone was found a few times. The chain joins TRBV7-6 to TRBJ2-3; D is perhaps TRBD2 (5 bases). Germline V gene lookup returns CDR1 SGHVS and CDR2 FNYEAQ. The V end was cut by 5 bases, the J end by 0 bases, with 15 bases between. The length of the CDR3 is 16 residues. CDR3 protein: CASSVSGFPSTDTQYF. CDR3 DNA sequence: TGTGCCAGCAGCGTTTCGGGATTCCCTAGCACAGATACGCAGTATTTT.

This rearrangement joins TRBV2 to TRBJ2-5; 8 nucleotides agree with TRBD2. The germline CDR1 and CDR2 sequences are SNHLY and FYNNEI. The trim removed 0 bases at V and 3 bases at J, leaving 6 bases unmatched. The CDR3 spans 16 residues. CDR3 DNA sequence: TGTGCCAGCAGTGAAGCGCTAGAGGGACTAGAAGAGACCCAGTACTTC. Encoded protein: CASSEALEGLEETQYF. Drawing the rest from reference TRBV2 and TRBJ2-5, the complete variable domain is EPEVTQTPSHQVTQMGQEVILRCVPISNHLYFYWYRQILGQKVEFLVSFYNNEISEKSEIFDDQFSVERPDGSNFTLKIRSTKLEDSAMYFCASSEALEGLEETQYFGPGTRLLVL.

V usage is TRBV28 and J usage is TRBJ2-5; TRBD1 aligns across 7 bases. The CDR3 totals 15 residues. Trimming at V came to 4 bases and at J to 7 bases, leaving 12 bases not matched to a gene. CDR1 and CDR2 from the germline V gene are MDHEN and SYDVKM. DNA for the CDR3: TGTGCCAGCAGTTCGTGGGAAAGGGGGCGCGGGACCCAGTACTTC. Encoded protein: CASSSWERGRGTQYF.

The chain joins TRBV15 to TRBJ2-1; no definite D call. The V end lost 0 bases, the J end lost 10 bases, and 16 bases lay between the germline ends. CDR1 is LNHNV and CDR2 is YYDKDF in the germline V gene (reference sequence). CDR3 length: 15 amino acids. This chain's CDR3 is CATSRDPLSRWEQFF. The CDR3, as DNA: TGTGCCACCAGCAGAGACCCGCTATCCCGGTGGGAGCAGTTCTTC.

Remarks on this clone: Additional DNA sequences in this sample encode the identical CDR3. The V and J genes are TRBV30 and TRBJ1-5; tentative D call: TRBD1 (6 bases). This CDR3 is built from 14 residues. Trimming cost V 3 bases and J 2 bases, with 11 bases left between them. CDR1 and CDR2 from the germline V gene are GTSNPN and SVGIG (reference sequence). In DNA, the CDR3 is TGTGCCTGGAGCGTACAGGGCCGCAATCAGCCCCAGCATTTT. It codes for CAWSVQGRNQPQHF.

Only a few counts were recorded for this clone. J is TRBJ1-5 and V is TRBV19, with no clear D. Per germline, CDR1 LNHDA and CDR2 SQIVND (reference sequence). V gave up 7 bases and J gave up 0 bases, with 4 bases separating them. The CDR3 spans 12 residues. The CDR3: CASTYSNQPQHF. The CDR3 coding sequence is TGTGCCAGTACCTATAGCAATCAGCCCCAGCATTTT.